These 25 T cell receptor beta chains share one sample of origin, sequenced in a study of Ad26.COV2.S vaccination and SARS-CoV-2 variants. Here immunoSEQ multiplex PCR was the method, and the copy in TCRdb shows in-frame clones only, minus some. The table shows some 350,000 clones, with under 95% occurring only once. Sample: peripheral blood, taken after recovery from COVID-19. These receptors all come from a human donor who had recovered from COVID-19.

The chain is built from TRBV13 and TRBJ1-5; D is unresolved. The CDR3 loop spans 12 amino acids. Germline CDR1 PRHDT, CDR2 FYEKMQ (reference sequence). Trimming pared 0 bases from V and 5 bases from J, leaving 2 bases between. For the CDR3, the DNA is TGTGCCAGCAGCTTAGGTGATCAGCCCCAGCATTTT. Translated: CASSLGDQPQHF.

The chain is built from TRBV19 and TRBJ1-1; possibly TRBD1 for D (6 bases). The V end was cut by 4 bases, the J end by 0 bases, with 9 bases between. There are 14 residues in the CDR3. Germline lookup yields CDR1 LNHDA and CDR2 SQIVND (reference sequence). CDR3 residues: CASSRTEMNTEAFF. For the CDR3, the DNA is TGTGCCAGTAGTAGGACAGAGATGAACACTGAAGCTTTCTTT.

CDR3 DNA: TGTGCCAGCAGTGGAGGGACAGGGGCCCGGGGGAATCAGCCCCAGCATTTT. Its translation is CASSGGTGARGNQPQHF. This chain joins TRBV6-2 or TRBV6-3 and TRBJ1-5, with 10 bases that match TRBD1. V lost 5 bases and J lost 4; bases outside the gene matches: 11. Germline V gives CDR1 MNHEY, CDR2 SVGEGT. The CDR3 totals 17 residues.

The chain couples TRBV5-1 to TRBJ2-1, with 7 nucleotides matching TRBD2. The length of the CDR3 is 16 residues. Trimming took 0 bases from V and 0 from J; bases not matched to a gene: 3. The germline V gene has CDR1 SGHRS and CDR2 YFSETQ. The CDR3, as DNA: TGCGCCAGCAGCTTGGGATGGGGGGGCTCCTACAATGAGCAGTTCTTC. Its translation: CASSLGWGGSYNEQFF.

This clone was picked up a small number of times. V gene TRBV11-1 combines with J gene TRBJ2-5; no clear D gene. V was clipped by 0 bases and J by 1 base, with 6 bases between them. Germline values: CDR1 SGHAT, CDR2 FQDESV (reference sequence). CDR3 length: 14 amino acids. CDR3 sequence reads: CASSLAAFQETQYF. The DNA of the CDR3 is TGTGCCAGCAGCTTAGCGGCATTCCAAGAGACCCAGTACTTC.

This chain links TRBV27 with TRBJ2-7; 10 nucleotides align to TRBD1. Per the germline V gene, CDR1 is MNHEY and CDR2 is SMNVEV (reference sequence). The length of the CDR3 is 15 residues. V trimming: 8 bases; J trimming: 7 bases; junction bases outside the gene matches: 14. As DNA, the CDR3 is TGTGCCAGCGGGACTCCGGGACAGGGGTCCTCTGAGCAGTACTTC. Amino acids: CASGTPGQGSSEQYF.

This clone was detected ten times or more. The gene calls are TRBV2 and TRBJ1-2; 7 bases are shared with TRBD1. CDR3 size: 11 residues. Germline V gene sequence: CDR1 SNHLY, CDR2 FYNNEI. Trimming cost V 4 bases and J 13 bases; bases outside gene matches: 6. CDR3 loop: CASSVRQGPTF. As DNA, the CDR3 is TGTGCCAGCAGTGTGAGACAGGGACCCACCTTC. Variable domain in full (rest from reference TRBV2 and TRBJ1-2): EPEVTQTPSHQVTQMGQEVILRCVPISNHLYFYWYRQILGQKVEFLVSFYNNEISEKSEIFDDQFSVERPDGSNFTLKIRSTKLEDSAMYFCASSVRQGPTFGSGTRLTVV.

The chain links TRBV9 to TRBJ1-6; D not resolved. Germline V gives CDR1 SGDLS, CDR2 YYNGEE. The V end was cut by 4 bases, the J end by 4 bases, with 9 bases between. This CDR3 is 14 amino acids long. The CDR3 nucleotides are TGTGCCAGCAGCCAACATAATTATAATTCACCCCTCCACTTT. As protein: CASSQHNYNSPLHF.

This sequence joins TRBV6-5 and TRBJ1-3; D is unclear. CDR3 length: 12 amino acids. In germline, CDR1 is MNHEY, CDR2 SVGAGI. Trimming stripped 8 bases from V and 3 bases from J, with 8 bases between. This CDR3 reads CASGQHGNTIYF. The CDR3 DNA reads TGTGCCAGCGGCCAGCATGGAAACACCATATATTTT.

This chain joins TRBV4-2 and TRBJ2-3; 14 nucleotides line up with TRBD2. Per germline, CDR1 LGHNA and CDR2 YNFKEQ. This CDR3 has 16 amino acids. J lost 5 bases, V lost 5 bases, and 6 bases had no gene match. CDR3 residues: CASSERLAGGQDTQYF. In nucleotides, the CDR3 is TGTGCCAGCAGCGAACGACTAGCGGGGGGGCAAGATACGCAGTATTTT.

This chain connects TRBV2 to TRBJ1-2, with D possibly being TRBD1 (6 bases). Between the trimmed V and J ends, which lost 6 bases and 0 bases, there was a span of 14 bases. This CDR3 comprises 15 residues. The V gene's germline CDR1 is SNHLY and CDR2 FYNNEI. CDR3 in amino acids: CASRVDRTPNYGYTF. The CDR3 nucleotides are TGTGCCAGCAGAGTCGACAGGACGCCTAACTATGGCTACACCTTC.

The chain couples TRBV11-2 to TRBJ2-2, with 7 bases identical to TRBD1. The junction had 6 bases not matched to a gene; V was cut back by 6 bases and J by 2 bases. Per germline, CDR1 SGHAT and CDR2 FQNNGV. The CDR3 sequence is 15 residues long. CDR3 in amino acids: CASRPGTANTGELFF. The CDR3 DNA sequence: TGTGCCAGCAGACCCGGGACAGCAAACACCGGGGAGCTGTTTTTT.

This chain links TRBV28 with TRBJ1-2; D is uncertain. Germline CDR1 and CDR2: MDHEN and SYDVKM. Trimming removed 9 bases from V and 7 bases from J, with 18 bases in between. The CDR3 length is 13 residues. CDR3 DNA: TGTGCCAGTGGGGTGAGCGGGCGTTCTGGCTACACCTTC. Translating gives CASGVSGRSGYTF.

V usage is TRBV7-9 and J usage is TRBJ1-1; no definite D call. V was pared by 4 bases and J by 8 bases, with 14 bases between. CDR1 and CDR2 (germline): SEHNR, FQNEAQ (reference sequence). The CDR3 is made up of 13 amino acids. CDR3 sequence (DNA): TGTGCCAGCAGCTCTGAGAGCCCCTCGGAAGCTTTCTTT. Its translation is CASSSESPSEAFF.

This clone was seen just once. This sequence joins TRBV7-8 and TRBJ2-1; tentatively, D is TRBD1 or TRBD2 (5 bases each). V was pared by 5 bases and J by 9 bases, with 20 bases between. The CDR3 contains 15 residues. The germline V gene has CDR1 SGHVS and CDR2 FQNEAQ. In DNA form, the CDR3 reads TGTGCCAGCAGCGGACGATCACGGGGCGTTGGTGAGCAGTTCTTC. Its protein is CASSGRSRGVGEQFF.

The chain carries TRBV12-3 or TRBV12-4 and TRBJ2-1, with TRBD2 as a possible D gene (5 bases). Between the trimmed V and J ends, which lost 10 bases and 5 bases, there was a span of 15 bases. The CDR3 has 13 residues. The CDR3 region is CATRPPGDNEQFF. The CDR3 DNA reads TGTGCCACCCGGCCTCCCGGGGACAATGAGCAGTTCTTC.

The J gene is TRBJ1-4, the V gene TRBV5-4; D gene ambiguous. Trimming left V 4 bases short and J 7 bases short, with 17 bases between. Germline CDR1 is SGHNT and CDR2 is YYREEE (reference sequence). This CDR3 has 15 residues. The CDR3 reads CASSLGGDIAEKLFF. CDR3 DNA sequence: TGTGCCAGCAGCCTCGGTGGAGATATAGCTGAAAAACTGTTTTTT.

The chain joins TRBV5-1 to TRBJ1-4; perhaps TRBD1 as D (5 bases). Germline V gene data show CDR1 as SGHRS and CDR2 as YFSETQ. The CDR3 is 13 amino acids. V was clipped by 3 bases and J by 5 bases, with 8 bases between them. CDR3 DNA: TGCGCCAGCAGCTCCCCAGGGAATGAAAAACTGTTTTTT. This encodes CASSSPGNEKLFF.

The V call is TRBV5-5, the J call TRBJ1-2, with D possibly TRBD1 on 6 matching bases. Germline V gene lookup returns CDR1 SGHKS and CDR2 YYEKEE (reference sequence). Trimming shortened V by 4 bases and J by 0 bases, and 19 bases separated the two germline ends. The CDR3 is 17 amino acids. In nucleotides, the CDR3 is TGTGCCAGCAGCCTCTACCTGACAGGCGACGCTAACTATGGCTACACCTTC. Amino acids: CASSLYLTGDANYGYTF.

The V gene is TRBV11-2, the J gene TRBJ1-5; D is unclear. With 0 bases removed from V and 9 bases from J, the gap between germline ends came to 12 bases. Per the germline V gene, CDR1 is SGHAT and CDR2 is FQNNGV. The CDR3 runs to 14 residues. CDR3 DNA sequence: TGTGCCAGCAGCTTAGAGGCGGGTACATCGCCCCAGCATTTT. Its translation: CASSLEAGTSPQHF.

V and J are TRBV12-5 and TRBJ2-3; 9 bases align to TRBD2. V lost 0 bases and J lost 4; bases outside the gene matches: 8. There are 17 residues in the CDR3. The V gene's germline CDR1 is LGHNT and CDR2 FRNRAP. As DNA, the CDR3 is TGTGCTAGTGGTTTGGTATTCGGCGGGGGGGGTGCAGATACGCAGTATTTT. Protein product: CASGLVFGGGGADTQYF.

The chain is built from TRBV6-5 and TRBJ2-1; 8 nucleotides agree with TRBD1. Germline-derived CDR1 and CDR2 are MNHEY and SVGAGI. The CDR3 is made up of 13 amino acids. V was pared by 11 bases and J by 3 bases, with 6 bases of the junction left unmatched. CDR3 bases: TGTGCCGCTATCGGACAGGGCTACAATGAGCAGTTCTTC. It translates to CAAIGQGYNEQFF.

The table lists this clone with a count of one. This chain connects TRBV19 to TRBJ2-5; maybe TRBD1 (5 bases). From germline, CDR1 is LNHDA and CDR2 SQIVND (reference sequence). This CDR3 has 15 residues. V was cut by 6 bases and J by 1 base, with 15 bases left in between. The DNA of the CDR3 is TGTGCCAGTAGCCCTCATGGGGCTTTCCAAGAGACCCAGTACTTC. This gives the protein CASSPHGAFQETQYF.

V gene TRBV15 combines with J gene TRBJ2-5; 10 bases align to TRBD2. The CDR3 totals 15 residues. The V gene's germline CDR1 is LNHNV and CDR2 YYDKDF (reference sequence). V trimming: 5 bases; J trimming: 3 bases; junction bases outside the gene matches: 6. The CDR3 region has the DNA TGTGCCACCAGCTACCCCCTAGCGGGGGAAGAGACCCAGTACTTC. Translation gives CATSYPLAGEETQYF.

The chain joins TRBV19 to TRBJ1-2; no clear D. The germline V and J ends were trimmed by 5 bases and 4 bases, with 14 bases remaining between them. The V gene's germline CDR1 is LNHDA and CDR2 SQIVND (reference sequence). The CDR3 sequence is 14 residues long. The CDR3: CASSPGPRGYGYTF. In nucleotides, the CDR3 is TGTGCCAGTAGTCCTGGACCGCGGGGCTATGGCTACACCTTC.